This T cell receptor beta chain was obtained from a study of Ad26.COV2.S vaccination and SARS-CoV-2 variants (dated by TCRdb to about 2021). Study-wide context: Donors in the vaccine arm were drawn from COV1001, a phase I-IIa trial of Ad26.COV2.S in healthy adults that was multicentre, randomized, double-blind and placebo-controlled. Ad26.COV2.S was administered intramuscularly at a dose of 5x10^10 or 1x10^11 viral particles, either as one shot or as two shots given 56 days apart. A total of around 32 samples were included in the TCR-sequenced set, comprising roughly 20 Ad26.COV2.S vaccine recipients, 5 placebo recipients and 8 SARS-CoV-2 convalescent individuals. Blinding of investigators to trial group allocation was maintained during experiments and outcome assessment. TCRbeta repertoire sequencing was used to assess the specificity and breadth of SARS-CoV-2-reactive T cell receptors after Ad26.COV2.S vaccination. Trial participants were randomized into five groups of five: low-dose or high-dose Ad26.COV2.S given once or twice, or placebo on both occasions.

The immunoSEQ Assay was the method used to sequence TCRbeta CDR3 regions. After extraction, genomic DNA underwent amplification by bias-controlled multiplex PCR, followed by high-throughput sequencing. Per the authors' processing: To quantify the absolute abundance of every unique TCRbeta CDR3 region, sequences were collapsed and filtered. T cell fraction was estimated by normalizing TCRbeta template counts to usable DNA, which was measured by amplifying reference genes present in all nucleated cells. Repertoire TCRs were annotated as SARS-CoV-2-specific by exact matching of V gene, CDR3 amino acid sequence and J gene to a known reactive TCR set. The reference SARS-CoV-2 TCR set was obtained from MIRA and was filtered for enrichment in COVID-19-positive ImmuneCODE repertoires, whereby public or cross-reactive TCRs were removed. Using the MIRA antigens, annotated TCRs were further analysed by specific ORF or by position within an ORF. Breadth was defined as annotated unique rearrangements over total unique productive rearrangements; depth was the summed frequency of those rearrangements. Two-sided Wilcoxon rank-sum tests were used to compare TCR breadth between groups. Not all clones reach the TCRdb copy of this immuneACCESS table, which keeps in-frame sequences only. Checked studies attribute under half of the gap to unresolved V genes and leave the rest unexplained. The V and J calls and clone size come from that table; D and trimming were worked out from the DNA. The sample table contains a few hundred thousand clones; only one count was recorded for around 90% of them. Roughly 4% of the sample belongs to the ten largest clones.

Broader findings and caveats from the paper: According to the authors, total T cell responses may have been underestimated by the TCR breadth and depth analyses. After vaccination, spike-specific CD8+ and CD4+ T cell responses were reported to show substantial breadth. Higher spike-specific TCR breadth was observed in Ad26.COV2.S recipients than in placebo recipients (P = 0.0014). The study was not powered to compare responses between vaccine doses or regimens. Comparable non-spike TCR breadth was observed between vaccine and placebo recipients, consistent with only spike being contained in the vaccine.

Comment on this clone: Its antigen target is currently unknown. No base quality values were provided; no much bigger clone lies one nucleotide off.

Taken with the paper, the label for treatment or condition translates to: around 19 received Ad26.COV2.S at low or high dose, single or two shots; several received placebo; per-sample allocation not given. Repertoires of vaccine and placebo recipients were sequenced from samples collected on day 63 after the first injection. In Cohort 1b, roughly 26 adults aged 18-55 years were enrolled at a single site in Boston, USA, between 29 July and 7 August 2020. Ad26.COV2.S was a replication-incompetent adenovirus type 26 vector that expressed a prefusion-stabilized SARS-CoV-2 spike protein derived from the original Wuhan strain. The germline V gene (reference sequence) sets CDR1 to LGHDT and CDR2 to YNNKEL. The CDR3 measures 16 amino acids from cysteine to phenylalanine. CDR3 DNA is the only sequence kept; it has 48 bases, read in frame from the first base. Compared with germline, V lacks 0 bases and J lacks 2 bases; bases without a gene match: 5.

This specimen consisted of peripheral blood, obtained in a trial of Ad26.COV2.S vaccine versus placebo. The chain uses TRBV3-1 (or the pseudogene TRBV3-2) and TRBJ2-7; the junction holds 9 bases that match TRBD1. This sequence was found in a person between 18 and 65 years old who received the Ad26.COV2.S COVID-19 vaccine or a placebo. The CDR3 has the sequence CASSQEVGQGPYEQYF. Here is the DNA: TGTGCCAGCAGCCAAGAGGTGGGACAGGGACCCTACGAGCAGTACTTC.